This T cell receptor (beta chain) was captured by sequencing in a study of patients and donors after allogeneic stem cell transplantation. This CDR3 contains 13 residues. V dropped 2 bases and J dropped 4 bases, with 7 bases sitting between them. Germline V gene lookup returns CDR1 SGDLS and CDR2 YYNGEE. Only a few counts were recorded for this clonotype. TCRdb re-called the RT-PCR reads through MiXCR, storing one row per CDR3 protein. The profile covers approximately 210,000 distinct CDR3 sequences, with roughly 40% appearing a single time and about 33% taken by the ten largest. Material: blood, either unsorted or a sorted T cell fraction (not recorded which). The J gene is TRBJ2-1, the V gene TRBV9, with TRBD1 as a possible D gene (5 bases). The sequence was collected from a human donor who was either an allogeneic HSCT recipient or a stem cell or donor lymphocyte infusion donor (not recorded which). It is not recorded whose cells these are; they may come from a transplant donor. The chain's CDR3 is CASSVRDYNEQFF. CDR3 in DNA: TGTGCCAGCAGCGTCAGGGATTACAATGAGCAGTTCTTC.